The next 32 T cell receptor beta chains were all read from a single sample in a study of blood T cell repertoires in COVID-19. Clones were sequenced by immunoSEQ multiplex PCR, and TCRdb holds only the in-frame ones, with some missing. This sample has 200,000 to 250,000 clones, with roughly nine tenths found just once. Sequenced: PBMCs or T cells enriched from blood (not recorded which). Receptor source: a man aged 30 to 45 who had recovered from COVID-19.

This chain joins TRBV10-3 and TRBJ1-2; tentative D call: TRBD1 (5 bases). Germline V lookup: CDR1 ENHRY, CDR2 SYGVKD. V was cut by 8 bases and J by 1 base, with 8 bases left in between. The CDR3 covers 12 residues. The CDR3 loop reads CAIGGNNYGYTF. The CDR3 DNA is TGTGCCATCGGGGGGAATAACTATGGCTACACCTTC.

The CDR3 loop is CASGLVLVQGPHEQYF. CDR3 bases: TGTGCTAGTGGTTTGGTACTGGTCCAGGGGCCCCACGAGCAGTACTTC. The chain uses TRBV12-5 and TRBJ2-7; a weak D match, TRBD1 (6 bases). The CDR3 covers 16 residues. Germline CDR1 is LGHNT and CDR2 is FRNRAP. The V gene lost 0 bases and the J gene lost 5 bases, with 17 bases spanning the gap.

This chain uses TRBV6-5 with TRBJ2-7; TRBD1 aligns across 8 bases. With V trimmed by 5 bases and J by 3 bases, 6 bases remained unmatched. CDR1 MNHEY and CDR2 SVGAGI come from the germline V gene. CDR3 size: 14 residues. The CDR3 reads CASSPGGAIYEQYF. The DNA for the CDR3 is TGTGCCAGCAGTCCAGGGGGCGCTATCTACGAGCAGTACTTC.

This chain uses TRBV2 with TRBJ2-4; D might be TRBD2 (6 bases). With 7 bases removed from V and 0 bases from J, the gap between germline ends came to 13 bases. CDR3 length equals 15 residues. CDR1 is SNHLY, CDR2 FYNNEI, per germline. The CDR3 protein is CASTRTTLAKNIQYF. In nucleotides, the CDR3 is TGTGCCAGCACCCGGACTACCCTAGCCAAAAACATTCAGTACTTC.

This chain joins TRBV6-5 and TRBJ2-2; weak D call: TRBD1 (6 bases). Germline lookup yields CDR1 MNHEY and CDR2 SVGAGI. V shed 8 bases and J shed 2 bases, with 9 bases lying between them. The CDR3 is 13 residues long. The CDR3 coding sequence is TGTGCCAGCCGGGACACCAACACCGGGGAGCTGTTTTTT. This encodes CASRDTNTGELFF.

CDR3 in DNA: TGTGCCAGCAGCTCCTATCGACTAGCGGGAGCAGATACGCAGTATTTT. It codes for CASSSYRLAGADTQYF. The V call is TRBV7-9, the J call TRBJ2-3; the match to TRBD2 covers 12 bases. J lost 4 bases, V lost 4 bases, and 6 bases had no gene match. The CDR3 covers 16 residues. Germline V CDR1 and CDR2: SEHNR, FQNEAQ (reference sequence).

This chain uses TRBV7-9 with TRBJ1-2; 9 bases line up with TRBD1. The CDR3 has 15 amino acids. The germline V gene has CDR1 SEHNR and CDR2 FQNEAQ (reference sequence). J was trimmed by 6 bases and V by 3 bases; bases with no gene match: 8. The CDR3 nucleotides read TGTGCCAGCAGCTTCGGATGGGACAGGGACAATGGCTACACCTTC. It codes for CASSFGWDRDNGYTF.

The CDR3 region has the DNA TGCGCCAGCAGCTTGGTAATCGGTGGGGCCCAGGCGCGATTGAATTCACCCCTCCACTTT. This translates into CASSLVIGGAQARLNSPLHF. This chain links TRBV5-1 with TRBJ1-6; weak D call: TRBD1 (5 bases). Per the germline V gene, CDR1 is SGHRS and CDR2 is YFSETQ. Deletions cut 0 bases from V and 7 bases from J, with 26 bases between. CDR3 length equals 20 residues.

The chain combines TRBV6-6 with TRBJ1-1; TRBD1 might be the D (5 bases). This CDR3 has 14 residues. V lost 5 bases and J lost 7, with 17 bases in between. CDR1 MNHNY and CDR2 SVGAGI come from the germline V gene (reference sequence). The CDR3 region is CASSLRDQRGEAFF. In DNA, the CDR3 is TGTGCCAGCAGTCTCCGGGACCAGCGGGGTGAAGCTTTCTTT.

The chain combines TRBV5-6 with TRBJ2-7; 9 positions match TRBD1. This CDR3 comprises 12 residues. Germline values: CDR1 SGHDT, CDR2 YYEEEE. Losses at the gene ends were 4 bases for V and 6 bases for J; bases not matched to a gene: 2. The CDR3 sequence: CASSLDRGEQYF. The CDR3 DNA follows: TGTGCCAGCAGCCTGGACAGGGGCGAGCAGTACTTC.

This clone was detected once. CDR3 protein: CASSFQNTEAFF. The DNA of the CDR3 is TGTGCCAGCAGCTTTCAGAACACTGAAGCTTTCTTT. The chain is built from TRBV7-9 and TRBJ1-1; D is uncertain. The germline CDR1 and CDR2 sequences are SEHNR and FQNEAQ (reference sequence). The CDR3 spans 12 residues. Trimming left V 3 bases short and J 1 base short, with 3 bases between.

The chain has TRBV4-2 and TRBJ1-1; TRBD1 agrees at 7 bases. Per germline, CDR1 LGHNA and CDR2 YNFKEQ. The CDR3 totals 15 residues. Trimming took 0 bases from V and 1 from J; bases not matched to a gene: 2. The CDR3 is CASSQDRTGNTEAFF. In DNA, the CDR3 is TGTGCCAGCAGCCAAGATCGGACAGGGAACACTGAAGCTTTCTTT.

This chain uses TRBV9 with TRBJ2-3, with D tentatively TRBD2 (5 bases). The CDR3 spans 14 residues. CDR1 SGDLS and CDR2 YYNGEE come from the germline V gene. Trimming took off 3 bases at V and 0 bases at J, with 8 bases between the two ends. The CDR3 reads CASSARTSTDTQYF. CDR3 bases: TGTGCCAGCAGCGCCCGGACTAGCACAGATACGCAGTATTTT.

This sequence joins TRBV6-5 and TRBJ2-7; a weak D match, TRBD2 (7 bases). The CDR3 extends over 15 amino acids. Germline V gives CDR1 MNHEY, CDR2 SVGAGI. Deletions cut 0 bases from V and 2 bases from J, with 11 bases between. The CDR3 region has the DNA TGTGCCAGCAGTTACTCGTACGGGGGGCCCTACGAGCAGTACTTC. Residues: CASSYSYGGPYEQYF.

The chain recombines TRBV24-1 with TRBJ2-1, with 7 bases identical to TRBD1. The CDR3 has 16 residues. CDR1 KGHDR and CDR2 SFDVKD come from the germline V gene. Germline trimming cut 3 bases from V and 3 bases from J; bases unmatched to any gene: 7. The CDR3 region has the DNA TGTGCCACCAGTGATGGGGGCAGGGGGAGCTACAATGAGCAGTTCTTC. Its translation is CATSDGGRGSYNEQFF.

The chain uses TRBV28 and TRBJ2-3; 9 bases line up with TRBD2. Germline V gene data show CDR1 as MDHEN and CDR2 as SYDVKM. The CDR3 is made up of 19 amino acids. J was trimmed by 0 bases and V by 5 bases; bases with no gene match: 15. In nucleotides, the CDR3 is TGTGCCAGCAGTAAACTAGCGGGCCTCGACTTTAGAAGCACAGATACGCAGTATTTT. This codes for CASSKLAGLDFRSTDTQYF. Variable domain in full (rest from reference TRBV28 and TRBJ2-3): DVKVTQSSRYLVKRTGEKVFLECVQDMDHENMFWYRQDPGLGLRLIYFSYDVKMKEKGDIPEGYSVSREKKERFSLILESASTNQTSMYLCASSKLAGLDFRSTDTQYFGPGTRLTVL.

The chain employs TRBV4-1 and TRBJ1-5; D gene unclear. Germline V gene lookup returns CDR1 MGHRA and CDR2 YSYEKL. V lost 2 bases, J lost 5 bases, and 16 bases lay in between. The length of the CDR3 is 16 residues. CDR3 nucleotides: TGCGCCAGCAGCCAATACGGGGTGATCGGGCATCAGCCCCAGCATTTT. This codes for CASSQYGVIGHQPQHF.

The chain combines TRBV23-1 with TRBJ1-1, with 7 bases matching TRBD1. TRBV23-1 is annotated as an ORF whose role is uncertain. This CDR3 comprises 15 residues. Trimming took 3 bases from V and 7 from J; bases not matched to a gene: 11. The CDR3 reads CASSQQTGRLGEAFF. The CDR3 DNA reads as TGCGCCAGCAGTCAGCAGACAGGGCGTCTTGGTGAAGCTTTCTTT.

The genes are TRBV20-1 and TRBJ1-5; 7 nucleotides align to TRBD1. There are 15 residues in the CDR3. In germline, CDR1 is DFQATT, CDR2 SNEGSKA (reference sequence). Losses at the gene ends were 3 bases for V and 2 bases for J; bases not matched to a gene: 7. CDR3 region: CSASRRGLGNQPQHF. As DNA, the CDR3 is TGCAGTGCTAGTCGAAGGGGGCTGGGCAATCAGCCCCAGCATTTT.

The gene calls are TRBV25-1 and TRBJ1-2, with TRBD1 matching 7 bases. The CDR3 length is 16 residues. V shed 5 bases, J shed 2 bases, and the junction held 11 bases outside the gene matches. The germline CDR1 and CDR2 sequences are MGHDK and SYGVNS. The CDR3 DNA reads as TGTGCCAGCAGTTCCCAACCGGGACAGCCGAACTATGGCTACACCTTC. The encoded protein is CASSSQPGQPNYGYTF.

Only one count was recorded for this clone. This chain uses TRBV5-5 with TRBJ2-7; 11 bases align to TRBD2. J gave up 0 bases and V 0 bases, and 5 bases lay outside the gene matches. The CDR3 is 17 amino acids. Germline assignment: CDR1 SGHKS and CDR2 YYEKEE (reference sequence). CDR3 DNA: TGTGCCAGCAGCTTGGCTCTAGCGGGAGGACCCTCCTACGAGCAGTACTTC. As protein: CASSLALAGGPSYEQYF.

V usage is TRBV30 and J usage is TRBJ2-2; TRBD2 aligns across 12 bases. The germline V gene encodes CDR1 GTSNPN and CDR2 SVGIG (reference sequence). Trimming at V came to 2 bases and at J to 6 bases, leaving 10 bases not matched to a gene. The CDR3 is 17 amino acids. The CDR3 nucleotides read TGTGCCTGGAGTCCAGACCGGACTAGCGGGGCCCCCGGGGAGCTGTTTTTT. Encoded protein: CAWSPDRTSGAPGELFF.

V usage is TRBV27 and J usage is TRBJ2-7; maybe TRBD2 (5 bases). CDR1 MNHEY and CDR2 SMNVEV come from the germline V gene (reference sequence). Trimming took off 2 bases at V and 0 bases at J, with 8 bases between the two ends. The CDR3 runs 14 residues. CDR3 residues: CASSLAGFSYEQYF. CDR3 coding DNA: TGTGCCAGCAGTTTAGCGGGCTTCTCCTACGAGCAGTACTTC.

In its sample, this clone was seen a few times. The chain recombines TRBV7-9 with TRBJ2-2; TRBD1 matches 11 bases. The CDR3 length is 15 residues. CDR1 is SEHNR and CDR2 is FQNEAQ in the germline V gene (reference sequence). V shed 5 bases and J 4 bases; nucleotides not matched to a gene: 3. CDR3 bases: TGTGCCAGCAGCGTAGGGACAGGGGGCACCGGGGAGCTGTTTTTT. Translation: CASSVGTGGTGELFF.

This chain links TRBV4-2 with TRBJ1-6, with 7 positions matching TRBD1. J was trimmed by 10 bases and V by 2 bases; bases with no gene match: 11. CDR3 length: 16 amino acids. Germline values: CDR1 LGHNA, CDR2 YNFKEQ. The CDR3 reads CASSQPTGTAESPLHF. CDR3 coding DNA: TGTGCCAGCAGCCAACCGACAGGGACGGCTGAATCACCCCTCCACTTT.

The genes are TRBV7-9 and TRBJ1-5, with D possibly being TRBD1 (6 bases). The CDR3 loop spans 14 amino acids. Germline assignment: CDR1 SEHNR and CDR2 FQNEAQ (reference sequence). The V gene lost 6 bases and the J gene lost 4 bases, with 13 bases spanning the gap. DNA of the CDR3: TGTGCCAGCAGTTTTATGGGGGCAAATCAGCCCCAGCATTTT. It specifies CASSFMGANQPQHF.

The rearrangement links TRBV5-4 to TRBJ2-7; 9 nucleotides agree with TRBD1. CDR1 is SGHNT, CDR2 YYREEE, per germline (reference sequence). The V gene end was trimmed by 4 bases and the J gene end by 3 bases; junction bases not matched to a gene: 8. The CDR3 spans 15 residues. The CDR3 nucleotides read TGTGCCAGCAGCCCAGGAGGGACAGGGAACTACGAGCAGTACTTC. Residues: CASSPGGTGNYEQYF.

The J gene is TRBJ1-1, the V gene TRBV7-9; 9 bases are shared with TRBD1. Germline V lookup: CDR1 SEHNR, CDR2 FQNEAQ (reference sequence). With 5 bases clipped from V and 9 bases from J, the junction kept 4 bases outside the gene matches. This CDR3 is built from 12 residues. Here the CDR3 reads CASSAGQGKAFF. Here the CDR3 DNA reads TGTGCCAGCAGCGCCGGACAGGGGAAAGCTTTCTTT.

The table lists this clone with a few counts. Here the CDR3 reads CAWQVVRGSGNTIYF. The CDR3 DNA is TGTGCCTGGCAGGTCGTCCGGGGCTCTGGAAACACCATATATTTT. The rearrangement joins TRBV30 to TRBJ1-3; D is undetermined. The CDR3 has 15 amino acids. V was pared by 5 bases and J by 0 bases, with 14 bases between. Per the germline V gene, CDR1 is GTSNPN and CDR2 is SVGIG (reference sequence).

The CDR3 here is CASSIARTGGYGYTF. The CDR3 bases are TGTGCCAGTAGTATAGCAAGGACAGGGGGCTATGGCTACACCTTC. This chain connects TRBV19 to TRBJ1-2; 10 nucleotides agree with TRBD1. Trimming at V came to 1 base and at J to 4 bases, leaving 3 bases not matched to a gene. Germline CDR1 is LNHDA and CDR2 is SQIVND (reference sequence). The CDR3 totals 15 residues.

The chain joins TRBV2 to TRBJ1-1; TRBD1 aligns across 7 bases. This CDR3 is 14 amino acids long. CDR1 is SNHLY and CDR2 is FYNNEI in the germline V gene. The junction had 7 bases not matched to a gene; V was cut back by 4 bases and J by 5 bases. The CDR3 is CASSVQGRRTEAFF. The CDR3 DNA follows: TGTGCCAGCAGTGTACAGGGGAGGAGGACTGAAGCTTTCTTT. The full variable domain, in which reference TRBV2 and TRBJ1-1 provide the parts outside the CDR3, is EPEVTQTPSHQVTQMGQEVILRCVPISNHLYFYWYRQILGQKVEFLVSFYNNEISEKSEIFDDQFSVERPDGSNFTLKIRSTKLEDSAMYFCASSVQGRRTEAFFGQGTRLTVV.

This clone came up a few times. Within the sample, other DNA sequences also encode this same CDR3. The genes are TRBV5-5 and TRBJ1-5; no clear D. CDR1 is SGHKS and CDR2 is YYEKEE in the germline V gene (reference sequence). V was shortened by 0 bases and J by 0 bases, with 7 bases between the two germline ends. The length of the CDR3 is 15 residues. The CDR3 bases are TGTGCCAGCAGCTTGGCCGGTAATAGCAATCAGCCCCAGCATTTT. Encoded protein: CASSLAGNSNQPQHF.